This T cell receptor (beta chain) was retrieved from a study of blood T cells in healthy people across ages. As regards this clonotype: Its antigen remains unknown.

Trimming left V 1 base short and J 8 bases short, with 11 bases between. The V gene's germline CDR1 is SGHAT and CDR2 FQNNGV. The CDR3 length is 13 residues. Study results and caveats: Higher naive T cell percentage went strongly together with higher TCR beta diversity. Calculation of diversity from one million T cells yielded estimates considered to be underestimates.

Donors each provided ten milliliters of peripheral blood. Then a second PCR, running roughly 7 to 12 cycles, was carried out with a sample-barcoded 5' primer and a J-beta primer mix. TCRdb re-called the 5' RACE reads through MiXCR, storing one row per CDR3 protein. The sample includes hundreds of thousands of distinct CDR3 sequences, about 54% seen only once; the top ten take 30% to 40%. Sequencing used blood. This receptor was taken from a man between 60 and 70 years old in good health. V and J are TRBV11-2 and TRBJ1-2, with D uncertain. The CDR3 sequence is CASSLGGDRGYTF. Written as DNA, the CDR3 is TGTGCCAGCAGCTTAGGAGGCGATAGGGGCTACACCTTC.